This T cell receptor beta chain appears in the sequencing data of a study of blood T cells in healthy people across ages. The germline V gene has CDR1 DFQATT and CDR2 SNEGSKA (reference sequence). This CDR3 is 13 amino acids long. J lost 3 bases, V lost 4 bases, and 2 bases had no gene match. PCR was performed a second time for roughly 7 to 12 cycles using a sample-barcoded 5' primer and a J-beta primer mix. In TCRdb, the 5' RACE reads were re-called with MiXCR into one record per CDR3 protein. The sample yields some 940,000 distinct CDR3 sequences, roughly 29% seen once. The same sample was also studied in work on T cells of mothers and their children.

The V call is TRBV20-1, the J call TRBJ2-1; 8 bases agree with TRBD2. Sequenced: blood. This sequence was found in a woman between 40 and 55 years old in good health. CDR3 in amino acids: CSATSGGYNEQFF. Written as DNA, the CDR3 is TGCAGTGCTACAAGCGGGGGCTACAATGAGCAGTTCTTC.